This T cell receptor beta chain was obtained from a study of blood T cells in healthy people across ages. Overall study results and limits: Unsorted PBMC input precluded a conclusive naive versus antigen-experienced comparison. In older individuals, TCR beta diversity per million T cells was lower, falling roughly linearly with age.

Extractions gave at least 5 micrograms of total RNA per sample. Notes on this clonotype: Its target is unknown.

The V and J ends lost 2 bases and 0 bases respectively, with 14 bases between them. The CDR3 totals 17 residues. Next came a second PCR, run for about 7 to 12 cycles, which used a sample-barcoded 5' primer along with a J-beta primer mix. Each cDNA molecule received a tag from a template-switch adaptor that had 12 random nucleotides. Via MiXCR, TCRdb re-called the 5' RACE reads, giving one row per CDR3 protein. The repertoire has over 1.5 million distinct CDR3 sequences, about 49% of them found once; the top ten carry around 2.1%. The receptor comes from a woman in her thirties or forties in good health. The J gene is TRBJ2-1, the V gene TRBV12-3 or TRBV12-4; weak D call: TRBD1 (6 bases). The specimen sequenced was blood. CDR3 nucleotides: TGTGCCAGCAGTTTACGGTCAGGGGTCGGCTCCTACAATGAGCAGTTCTTC. This encodes CASSLRSGVGSYNEQFF.